The 18 T cell receptor beta chains below all came from one sample that was sequenced in a study of cytotoxic CD8 clonotypes in ibrutinib-treated CLL. Libraries were prepared by immunoSEQ multiplex PCR; TCRdb keeps only in-frame clonotypes and omits some of them. The sample lists almost 250,000 clones; 70% were seen once. Sample: PBMCs, taken after 24 months of ibrutinib treatment. The source is a human donor with chronic lymphocytic leukemia.

This clone occurred a few times. The chain has TRBV5-1 and TRBJ2-1; D not resolved. The germline gives CDR1 SGHRS, CDR2 YFSETQ. This CDR3 region has 13 residues. V dropped 5 bases and J dropped 5 bases, with 11 bases sitting between them. CDR3 protein: CASSYGSDNEQFF. Written as DNA, the CDR3 is TGCGCCAGCAGTTATGGCAGCGACAATGAGCAGTTCTTC.

The V call is TRBV5-8, the J call TRBJ1-1; 8 nucleotides agree with TRBD1. CDR1 and CDR2 (germline): SGHTS, YDEGEE. Trimming at V came to 3 bases and at J to 6 bases, leaving 7 bases not matched to a gene. The CDR3 runs to 14 residues. CDR3 amino acids: CASSSRTGLSEAFF. For the CDR3, the DNA is TGTGCCAGCAGCTCCCGGACAGGGCTCTCTGAAGCTTTCTTT.

V gene TRBV18 combines with J gene TRBJ2-1, with D maybe TRBD2 (5 bases). In germline, CDR1 is KGHSH, CDR2 LQKENI. CDR3 length equals 13 residues. V was shortened by 2 bases and J by 6 bases, with 8 bases between the two germline ends. The CDR3 DNA sequence: TGTGCCAGCTCACCAGCCAGCGGCAATGAGCAGTTCTTC. This encodes CASSPASGNEQFF.

The rearrangement links TRBV9 to TRBJ2-7; TRBD2 matches at 7 bases. The trim removed 4 bases at V and 2 bases at J, leaving 6 bases unmatched. The germline V gene has CDR1 SGDLS and CDR2 YYNGEE. The CDR3 covers 14 residues. CDR3 coding DNA: TGTGCCAGCAGCCCGGGGGGACTGACCTACGAGCAGTACTTC. It yields the protein CASSPGGLTYEQYF.

The CDR3 DNA follows: TGCGCCAGCAGCCAAGATATCGCAGGGGTCGGCACTGAAGCTTTCTTT. Protein sequence: CASSQDIAGVGTEAFF. The chain couples TRBV4-3 to TRBJ1-1, with a tentative D call TRBD1 (6 bases). The germline V and J ends were trimmed by 0 bases and 4 bases, with 15 bases remaining between them. Looked up from germline, CDR1 is LGHNA and CDR2 is YSLEER. The CDR3 extends over 16 amino acids.

This chain uses TRBV15 with TRBJ2-3; 10 bases align to TRBD2. Germline V gives CDR1 LNHNV, CDR2 YYDKDF (reference sequence). CDR3 length: 17 residues. V shed 1 base and J 5 bases; nucleotides not matched to a gene: 9. The CDR3 region is CATSRVLAGGGKDTQYF. The CDR3 bases are TGTGCCACCAGCAGAGTCTTAGCGGGAGGAGGGAAAGATACGCAGTATTTT.

The chain has TRBV5-1 and TRBJ2-1, with TRBD2 matching 7 bases. J lost 9 bases, V lost 1 base, and 4 bases had no gene match. The length of the CDR3 is 13 residues. The V gene's germline CDR1 is SGHRS and CDR2 YFSETQ. CDR3 DNA sequence: TGCGCCAGCAGCTTGACGTCTAGCGGTGAGCAGTTCTTC. Residues: CASSLTSSGEQFF. Full variable domain (remainder filled in from reference TRBV5-1 and TRBJ2-1): KAGVTQTPRYLIKTRGQQVTLSCSPISGHRSVSWYQQTPGQGLQFLFEYFSETQRNKGNFPGRFSGRQFSNSRSEMNVSTLELGDSALYLCASSLTSSGEQFFGPGTRLTVL.

This clone was counted between two and nine times. The chain uses TRBV19 and TRBJ1-5; TRBD1 might be the D (5 bases). Trimming cost V 6 bases and J 4 bases, with 10 bases left between them. There are 13 residues in the CDR3. Germline loops: CDR1 LNHDA, CDR2 SQIVND (reference sequence). CDR3 nucleotide sequence: TGTGCCAGTAGCTCCCAGGGTAATCAGCCCCAGCATTTT. Translation gives CASSSQGNQPQHF. Full variable domain (remainder filled in from reference TRBV19 and TRBJ1-5): DGGITQSPKYLFRKEGQNVTLSCEQNLNHDAMYWYRQDPGQGLRLIYYSQIVNDFQKGDIAEGYSVSREKKESFPLTVTSAQKNPTAFYLCASSSQGNQPQHFGDGTRLSIL.

This clone was seen a few times. The V and J genes are TRBV4-1 and TRBJ2-1, with D possibly matching TRBD1 (6 bases). This CDR3 is built from 13 residues. The V gene lost 0 bases and the J gene lost 9 bases, with 9 bases spanning the gap. Looked up from germline, CDR1 is MGHRA and CDR2 is YSYEKL. CDR3 nucleotide sequence: TGCGCCAGCAGCCAAGATGTGGGGGCTGAGCAGTTCTTC. Residues: CASSQDVGAEQFF.

This clone was detected only once. The V call is TRBV7-2, the J call TRBJ2-1; TRBD2 aligns across 7 bases. Germline trimming cut 5 bases from V and 0 bases from J; bases unmatched to any gene: 7. This CDR3 region has 16 residues. CDR1 and CDR2 from the germline V gene are SGHTA and FQGNSA. CDR3 protein: CASSVVAGSSYNEQFF. The CDR3 DNA is TGTGCCAGCAGCGTAGTAGCGGGTAGCTCCTACAATGAGCAGTTCTTC.

This chain links TRBV29-1 with TRBJ2-2; D not resolved. CDR3 length: 14 residues. The germline CDR1 and CDR2 sequences are SQVTM and ANQGSEA. Deletions cut 1 base from V and 5 bases from J, with 11 bases between. The CDR3 loop reads CSVEAGEATGELFF. The CDR3, as DNA: TGCAGCGTTGAAGCAGGAGAAGCTACCGGGGAGCTGTTTTTT.

This clone showed up just a few times. The genes are TRBV28 and TRBJ2-7; D not certain. Germline V gives CDR1 MDHEN, CDR2 SYDVKM. V was trimmed by 4 bases and J by 4 bases, leaving 5 bases between them. This CDR3 comprises 11 residues. Here the CDR3 reads CASSWIYEQYF. DNA of the CDR3: TGTGCCAGCAGTTGGATTTACGAGCAGTACTTC.

The rearrangement links TRBV9 to TRBJ2-1; no clear D gene. Germline assignment: CDR1 SGDLS and CDR2 YYNGEE. The V and J ends lost 3 bases and 7 bases respectively, with 11 bases between them. CDR3 size: 13 residues. The CDR3 region is CASSAPFGNEQFF. Here the CDR3 DNA reads TGTGCCAGCAGCGCCCCATTTGGGAATGAGCAGTTCTTC.

The chain couples TRBV6-1 to TRBJ1-5; TRBD1 might be the D (5 bases). The CDR3 spans 13 residues. Germline V gives CDR1 MNHNS, CDR2 SASEGT. V lost 5 bases, J lost 4 bases, and 9 bases lay in between. CDR3 protein: CASSRGPNQPQHF. In DNA form, the CDR3 reads TGTGCCAGCAGTAGGGGACCTAATCAGCCCCAGCATTTT.

There are a few counts of this clone. The chain couples TRBV6-5 to TRBJ1-3; D is unclear. Trimming removed 2 bases at V and 4 bases at J, with 12 bases between. This CDR3 is built from 15 residues. The germline CDR1 and CDR2 sequences are MNHEY and SVGAGI. CDR3 sequence reads: CASSYSGLGGNTIYF. The CDR3 nucleotides are TGTGCCAGCAGTTACAGCGGACTCGGGGGAAACACCATATATTTT.

This chain connects TRBV19 to TRBJ2-1; tentative D call: TRBD1 (5 bases). This CDR3 is built from 16 residues. The V and J ends lost 10 bases and 6 bases respectively, with 25 bases between them. Germline V gene lookup returns CDR1 LNHDA and CDR2 SQIVND (reference sequence). CDR3 amino acids: CATQRQRGSNFNEQFF. In DNA, the CDR3 is TGTGCCACACAACGACAAAGGGGTTCAAACTTCAATGAGCAGTTCTTC. The complete variable domain, with remaining parts taken from reference TRBV19 and TRBJ2-1, reads DGGITQSPKYLFRKEGQNVTLSCEQNLNHDAMYWYRQDPGQGLRLIYYSQIVNDFQKGDIAEGYSVSREKKESFPLTVTSAQKNPTAFYLCATQRQRGSNFNEQFFGPGTRLTVL.

The chain has TRBV7-6 and TRBJ2-1; D is ambiguous. The CDR3 is 12 residues long. The V gene lost 5 bases and the J gene lost 10 bases, with 12 bases spanning the gap. The germline V gene has CDR1 SGHVS and CDR2 FNYEAQ. CDR3 sequence reads: CASSLPMGEQFF. DNA of the CDR3: TGTGCCAGCAGCCTACCTATGGGCGAGCAGTTCTTC. The whole variable domain, remainder taken from reference TRBV7-6 and TRBJ2-1, is GAGVSQSPRYKVTKRGQDVALRCDPISGHVSLYWYRQALGQGPEFLTYFNYEAQQDKSGLPNDRFSAERPEGSISTLTIQRTEQRDSAMYRCASSLPMGEQFFGPGTRLTVL.

The genes are TRBV9 and TRBJ2-2, with D possibly being TRBD1 (5 bases). Trimming removed 0 bases at V and 5 bases at J, with 8 bases between. Germline CDR1 SGDLS, CDR2 YYNGEE. The CDR3 loop spans 14 amino acids. DNA for the CDR3: TGTGCCAGCAGCGTAGCAGGGCGGACCGGGGAGCTGTTTTTT. Protein sequence: CASSVAGRTGELFF.